The clone carrying this TCR beta chain appeared a few times. Its specificity is not known. This record comes from a study of cytomegalovirus exposure and HLA in healthy donors. Study observations and caveats: Indistinguishable V segments such as TRBV6-2 and TRBV6-3 were excluded. With later analysis, a missense DCLRE1C variant became linked to TCR beta V- and J-gene trimming. For most subjects, TCR beta sequences were reported to predict HLA-A and HLA-B alleles with accuracy.

V was pared by 5 bases and J by 4 bases, with 10 bases of the junction left unmatched. Germline V gene data show CDR1 as SGHTA and CDR2 as FQGNSA. The CDR3 extends over 16 amino acids. This PCR relied on a set of 60 Vbeta primers and 13 Jbeta primers. In the original processing: Unique TCR beta chains numbered roughly 83 million in a later analysis, with approximately 10 million shared. Sequenced by immunoSEQ multiplex PCR; TCRdb stores in-frame clones only, minus some. The V and J calls and the clone size are those of that table, but D and trimming were determined from the DNA. The top ten clones hold under 5% of a sample with around 180,000 clones, approximately 84% of them seen once.

This TCR was sampled from a man aged 18 to 30 in good health and CMV-seronegative. Sequenced input: PBMCs. The rearrangement uses TRBV7-2 and TRBJ2-1, with 8 bases that match TRBD2. The chain's CDR3 is CASSPPGTRMYNEQFF. The CDR3 region has the DNA TGTGCCAGCAGCCCCCCCGGGACTAGGATGTACAATGAGCAGTTCTTC.